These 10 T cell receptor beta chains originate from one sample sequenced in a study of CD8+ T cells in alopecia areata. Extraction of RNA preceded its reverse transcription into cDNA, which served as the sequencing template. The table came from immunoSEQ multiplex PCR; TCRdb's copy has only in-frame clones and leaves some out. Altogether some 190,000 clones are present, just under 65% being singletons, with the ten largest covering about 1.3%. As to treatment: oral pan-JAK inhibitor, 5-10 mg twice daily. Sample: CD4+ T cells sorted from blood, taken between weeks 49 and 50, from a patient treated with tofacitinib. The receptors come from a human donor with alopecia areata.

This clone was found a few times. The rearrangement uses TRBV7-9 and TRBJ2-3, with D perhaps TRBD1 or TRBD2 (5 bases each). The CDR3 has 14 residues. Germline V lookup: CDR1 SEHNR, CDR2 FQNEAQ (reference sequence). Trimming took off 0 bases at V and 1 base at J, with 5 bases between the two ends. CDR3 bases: TGTGCCAGCAGCTTAGCGGGGGGCACAGATACGCAGTATTTT. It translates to CASSLAGGTDTQYF.

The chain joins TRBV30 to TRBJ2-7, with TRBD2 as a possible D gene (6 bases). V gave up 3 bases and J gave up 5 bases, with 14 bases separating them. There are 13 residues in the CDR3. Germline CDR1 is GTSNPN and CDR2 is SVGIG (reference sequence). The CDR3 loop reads CAWSGLSANEQYF. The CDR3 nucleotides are TGTGCCTGGAGCGGACTATCGGCTAACGAGCAGTACTTC.

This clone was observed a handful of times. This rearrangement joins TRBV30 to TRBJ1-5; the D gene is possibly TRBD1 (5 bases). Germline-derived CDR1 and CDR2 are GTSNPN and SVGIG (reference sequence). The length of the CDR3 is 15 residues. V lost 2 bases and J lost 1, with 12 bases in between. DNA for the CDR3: TGTGCCTGGAGTCTAGGGACGTTCAGCAATCAGCCCCAGCATTTT. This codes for CAWSLGTFSNQPQHF.

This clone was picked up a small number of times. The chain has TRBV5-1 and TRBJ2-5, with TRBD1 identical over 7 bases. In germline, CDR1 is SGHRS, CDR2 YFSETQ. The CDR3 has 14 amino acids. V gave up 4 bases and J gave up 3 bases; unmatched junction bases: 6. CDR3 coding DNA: TGCGCCAGCAGCGTAGGACAGGTAGAAGAGACCCAGTACTTC. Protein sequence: CASSVGQVEETQYF.

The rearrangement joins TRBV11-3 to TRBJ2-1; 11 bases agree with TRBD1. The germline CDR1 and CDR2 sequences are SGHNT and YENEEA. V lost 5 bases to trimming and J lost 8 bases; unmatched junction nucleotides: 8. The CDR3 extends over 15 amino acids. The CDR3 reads CASSHGTGGFDEQFF. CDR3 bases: TGTGCCAGCAGCCACGGGACAGGGGGTTTCGATGAGCAGTTCTTC. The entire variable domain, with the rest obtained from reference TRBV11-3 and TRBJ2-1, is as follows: EAGVVQSPRYKIIEKKQPVAFWCNPISGHNTLYWYLQNLGQGPELLIRYENEEAVDDSQLPKDRFSAERLKGVDSTLKIQPAELGDSAVYLCASSHGTGGFDEQFFGPGTRLTVL.

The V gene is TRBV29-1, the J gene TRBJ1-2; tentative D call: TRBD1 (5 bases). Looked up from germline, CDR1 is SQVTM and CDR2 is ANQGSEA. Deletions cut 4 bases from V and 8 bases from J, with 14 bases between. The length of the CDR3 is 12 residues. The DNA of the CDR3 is TGCAGCGTTGGGGCGACAGTTTTGGGCTACACCTTC. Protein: CSVGATVLGYTF. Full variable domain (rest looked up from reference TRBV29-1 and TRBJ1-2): SAVISQKPSRDICQRGTSLTIQCQVDSQVTMMFWYRQQPGQSLTLIATANQGSEATYESGFVIDKFPISRPNLTFSTLTVSNMSPEDSSIYLCSVGATVLGYTFGSGTRLTVV.

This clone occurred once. The CDR3 is CASSQGDTQYF. The CDR3 DNA follows: TGTGCCAGCAGCCAGGGAGATACGCAGTATTTT. This sequence joins TRBV5-6 and TRBJ2-3, with D possibly matching TRBD1 (5 bases). The CDR3 sequence is 11 residues long. Germline assignment: CDR1 SGHDT and CDR2 YYEEEE. The V end was cut by 4 bases, the J end by 5 bases, with 5 bases between.

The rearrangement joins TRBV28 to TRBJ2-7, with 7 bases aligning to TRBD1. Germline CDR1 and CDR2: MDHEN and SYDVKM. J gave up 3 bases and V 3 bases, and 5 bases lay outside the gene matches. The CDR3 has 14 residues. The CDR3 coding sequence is TGTGCCAGCAGTTTTCCGGGACAGAACTACGAGCAGTACTTC. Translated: CASSFPGQNYEQYF. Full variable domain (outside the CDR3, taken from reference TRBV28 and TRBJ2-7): DVKVTQSSRYLVKRTGEKVFLECVQDMDHENMFWYRQDPGLGLRLIYFSYDVKMKEKGDIPEGYSVSREKKERFSLILESASTNQTSMYLCASSFPGQNYEQYFGPGTRLTVT.

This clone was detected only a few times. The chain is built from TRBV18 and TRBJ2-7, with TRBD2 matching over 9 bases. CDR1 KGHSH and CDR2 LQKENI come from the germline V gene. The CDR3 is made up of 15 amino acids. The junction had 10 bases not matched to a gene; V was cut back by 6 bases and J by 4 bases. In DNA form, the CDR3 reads TGTGCCAGCTCTCCTAATGGAGCGGGGGGTTACGAGCAGTACTTC. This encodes CASSPNGAGGYEQYF.

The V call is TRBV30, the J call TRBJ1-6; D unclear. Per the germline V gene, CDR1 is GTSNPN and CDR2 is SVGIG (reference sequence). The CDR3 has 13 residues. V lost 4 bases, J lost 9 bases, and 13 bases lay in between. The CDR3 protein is CAWKDVRVSPLHF. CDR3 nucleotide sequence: TGTGCCTGGAAGGACGTCCGGGTTTCACCCCTCCACTTT.